These T cell receptor beta chains were read from a single sample in a study of cytomegalovirus exposure and HLA in healthy donors. Produced via immunoSEQ multiplex PCR; TCRdb's table is partial and in-frame only. The sample records about 140,000 clones, around 87% being singletons. The specimen was PBMCs. All receptors derive from a man aged 18-30 years in good health and CMV-seropositive. Each CDR3 is given with its conserved first and last residue. D genes are given only for firm matches. Clone sizes are given selectively: once, few, many, or a class where the clone is expanded.

TRBJ1-5 TRBV6-5 - - CASSPLVQPQHF TGTGCCAGCAGCCCCCTCGTTCAGCCCCAGCATTTT
TRBJ2-2 TRBV10-2 TRBD2 - CASSVGTSTGELFF TGCGCCAGCAGTGTCGGGACTAGCACCGGGGAGCTGTTTTTT
TRBJ1-4 TRBV9 TRBD1 - CASSPGQGLKLFF TGTGCCAGCAGCCCAGGACAGGGGTTAAAACTGTTTTTT
TRBJ1-3 TRBV18 - - CASSPPSLNSGNTIYF TGTGCCAGCTCACCACCGAGCCTCAACTCTGGAAACACCATATATTTT
TRBJ2-5 TRBV6-6 TRBD1 - CASSTRRTGGAETQYF TGTGCCAGCAGTACCCGGCGGACAGGGGGCGCAGAGACCCAGTACTTC
TRBJ2-1 TRBV10-3 TRBD2 - CASAGAAVVEQFF TGTGCCTCCGCGGGAGCCGCCGTGGTTGAGCAGTTCTTC
TRBJ1-2 TRBV12-5 - - CASGLVREGLYGYTF TGTGCTAGTGGTTTGGTACGGGAAGGGCTCTATGGCTACACCTTC
TRBJ2-1 TRBV19 TRBD2 - CASSRPSGGATYNEQFF TGTGCCAGTAGTAGGCCTAGCGGGGGGGCAACCTACAATGAGCAGTTCTTC
TRBJ1-1 TRBV7-9 TRBD1 - CASSSGQGGNTEAFF TGTGCCAGCAGCTCGGGACAGGGAGGGAACACTGAAGCTTTCTTT
TRBJ1-1 TRBV6-1 - - CASTGSRGAGEAFF TGTGCCAGCACCGGGAGTCGGGGGGCCGGAGAAGCTTTCTTT
TRBJ2-7 TRBV29-1 TRBD2 - CSVGGATSGTYEQYF TGCAGCGTGGGGGGGGCGACTAGCGGGACCTACGAGCAGTACTTC
TRBJ1-1 TRBV28 TRBD1 - CASSLQDRWSTEAFF TGTGCCAGCAGTCTCCAGGACAGGTGGAGCACTGAAGCTTTCTTT
TRBJ2-5 TRBV7-2 TRBD2 - CASSLLSGSGETQYF TGTGCCAGCAGCCTTCTTTCTGGTAGCGGGGAGACCCAGTACTTC
TRBJ2-5 TRBV5-4 - - CASSLGLQETQYF TGTGCCAGCAGCCTGGGACTTCAAGAGACCCAGTACTTC
TRBJ2-3 TRBV7-6 - - CASSQRLGDGDTQYF TGTGCCAGCAGCCAGAGGCTGGGAGACGGGGATACGCAGTATTTT
TRBJ2-2 TRBV5-1 - few CASSPDTGSTGELFF TGCGCCAGCAGCCCAGATACAGGGTCGACCGGGGAGCTGTTTTTT
TRBJ2-1 TRBV27 - - CASSSPGRAVNEQFF TGTGCCAGCAGTTCCCCTGGGCGGGCAGTCAATGAGCAGTTCTTC
TRBJ2-7 TRBV7-7 TRBD2 - CASSLQVNAGNLAGVYEQYF TGTGCTAGCAGCTTACAGGTCAACGCAGGGAATTTAGCGGGAGTCTACGAGCAGTACTTC
TRBJ1-2 TRBV2 - few CASSEQAAPSGGYTF TGTGCCAGCAGTGAACAGGCAGCCCCCTCGGGAGGCTACACCTTC
TRBJ1-3 TRBV4-1 - - CASSQEALLSSGNTIYF TGCGCCAGCAGCCAAGAAGCGCTGTTGAGCTCTGGAAACACCATATATTTT
TRBJ2-1 TRBV5-6 - - CASSLRDTGNNEQFF TGTGCCAGCAGCCTCCGGGACACAGGCAACAATGAGCAGTTCTTC
TRBJ2-2 TRBV5-4 - - CASSLLGATNTGELFF TGTGCCAGCAGCTTGCTGGGGGCTACGAACACCGGGGAGCTGTTTTTT
TRBJ2-1 TRBV4-1 TRBD1 - CASSQAVGDRRNEQFF TGCGCCAGCAGCCAGGCGGTGGGGGACAGGCGCAATGAGCAGTTCTTC
TRBJ2-7 TRBV30 - - CASTSGTRTYEQYF TGTGCCTCAACCTCCGGGACAAGAACCTACGAGCAGTACTTC
TRBJ1-1 TRBV27 - - CASSSIAVGTEAFF TGTGCCAGCAGTAGCATAGCGGTGGGCACTGAAGCTTTCTTT
TRBJ1-5 TRBV7-3 - once CASGYGGNQPQHF TGTGCCAGCGGGTACGGGGGCAATCAGCCCCAGCATTTT
TRBJ1-3 TRBV9 - - CASKGSSGNTIYF TGTGCCAGCAAGGGGTCGAGTGGAAACACCATATATTTT
TRBJ2-2 TRBV5-5 TRBD1 - CASSPHVTGDAGELFF TGTGCCAGCAGCCCGCATGTGACAGGGGACGCCGGGGAGCTGTTTTTT
TRBJ2-2 TRBV6-5 - - CASSYSRAGTGELFF TGTGCCAGCAGTTACAGTAGGGCGGGCACCGGGGAGCTGTTTTTT
TRBJ1-5 TRBV2 - once CASRGGGGQPQHF TGTGCCAGCAGAGGGGGGGGCGGTCAGCCCCAGCATTTT
TRBJ2-2 TRBV15 TRBD1 - CATSSLSGGNTGELFF TGTGCCACCAGCAGCCTCTCAGGGGGGAACACCGGGGAGCTGTTTTTT
TRBJ2-5 TRBV18 TRBD1 - CASSHGTGGETQYF TGTGCCAGCTCACACGGGACAGGGGGAGAGACCCAGTACTTC
TRBJ2-6 TRBV6-6 TRBD1 - CASRRQGFTGANVLTF TGTGCCAGCAGACGACAGGGCTTCACTGGGGCCAACGTCCTGACTTTC
TRBJ2-2 TRBV27 TRBD1 - CASSLSGTGGVVFF TGTGCCAGCAGCCTCTCCGGGACAGGGGGTGTGGTGTTTTTT
TRBJ2-7 TRBV5-6 TRBD2 - CASSPGLAGGPPYEQYF TGTGCCAGCAGCCCGGGACTAGCGGGAGGCCCCCCCTACGAGCAGTACTTC
TRBJ2-5 TRBV11-3 - - CASSFNVLKQGVGETQYF TGTGCCAGCAGCTTTAACGTTTTAAAACAGGGTGTTGGAGAGACCCAGTACTTC
TRBJ2-1 TRBV6-6 - - CASSYRGGYYYNEQFF TGTGCCAGCAGTTATAGGGGGGGCTACTACTACAATGAGCAGTTCTTC
TRBJ2-3 TRBV4-2 TRBD1 - CASSQDLDRGRGADTQYF TGTGCCAGCAGCCAAGATTTGGACAGGGGGCGCGGGGCAGATACGCAGTATTTT
TRBJ2-7 TRBV10-3 - - CANGGGDEQYF TGTGCCAATGGCGGAGGGGACGAGCAGTACTTC
TRBJ2-5 TRBV10-3 TRBD2 - CAISGTSGRIGETQYF TGTGCCATCAGCGGGACTAGCGGGAGGATCGGGGAGACCCAGTACTTC
TRBJ1-2 TRBV5-6 TRBD1 - CASSLGGQSPNYGYTF TGTGCCAGCAGCTTGGGGGGACAGTCACCTAACTATGGCTACACCTTC
TRBJ2-1 TRBV9 - - CASSPPPGYGEQFF TGTGCCAGCAGCCCTCCCCCCGGGTACGGTGAGCAGTTCTTC